A selection of T cell receptor beta chains follows, all from one sample in a study of blood T cell repertoires in COVID-19. The table came from immunoSEQ multiplex PCR; TCRdb's copy has only in-frame clones and leaves some out. The sample carries over 400,000 clones, less than 90% recorded once. Sequenced material: peripheral blood. The receptors originated from a woman between 45 and 60 years old with COVID-19, enrolled during active disease. Both conserved end residues are part of each CDR3. D genes are given only for firm matches. Rows give clone size only sometimes, using once, few, many, or a class for an expanded clone.

TRBV4-1	NA	NA	TRBJ1-2	TGCGCCAGCAGCCACCTCTGGGAGGGGCCCTATGGCTACACCTTC	CASSHLWEGPYGYTF
TRBV5-5	once	NA	TRBJ1-2	TGTGCCAGCAGCCGCTCTTGGGCAGTCTACACCTTC	CASSRSWAVYTF
TRBV5-5	once	TRBD1	TRBJ2-7	TGTGCCAGCAGCTTGGGGACAGGGTTCGCCTACGAGCAGTACTTC	CASSLGTGFAYEQYF
TRBV14	NA	NA	TRBJ2-7	TGTGCCAGCAGTCGAGACTACGAGCAGTACTTC	CASSRDYEQYF
TRBV6-5	once	NA	TRBJ2-1	TGTGCCAGCAGTACAGGGTCCTACAATGAGCAGTTCTTC	CASSTGSYNEQFF
TRBV9	NA	NA	TRBJ2-2	TGTGCCAGCACCCTCTCGACAGGGAACACCGGGGAGCTGTTTTTT	CASTLSTGNTGELFF
TRBV24-1	few	NA	TRBJ1-1	TGTGCCACCAGTGATTTGCTTAGGAAGGCGGGGGCTTTCTTT	CATSDLLRKAGAFF
TRBV14	NA	TRBD1	TRBJ1-4	TGTGCCAGCAGCCACATGACAGGGATAACTAATGAAAAACTGTTTTTT	CASSHMTGITNEKLFF
TRBV29-1	NA	TRBD1	TRBJ2-6	TGCAGCGTGACAGGGGTGACCAACGTCCTGACTTTC	CSVTGVTNVLTF
TRBV21-1	NA	NA	TRBJ1-2	TGTGCCAGCAGCGCGGGACCTAACTATGGCTACACCTTC	CASSAGPNYGYTF
TRBV11-1	NA	NA	TRBJ2-1	TGTGCCAGCAGCTTACAGGGTAATGAGCAGTTCTTC	CASSLQGNEQFF
TRBV30	NA	NA	TRBJ2-2	TGTGCCTGGAGTCCAGGGGTGCGCACCGGGGAGCTGTTTTTT	CAWSPGVRTGELFF
TRBV5-1	NA	TRBD1	TRBJ2-2	TGCGCCAGCAGCAACCAGGTTAGGGGGCGTGCCGGGGAGCTGTTTTTT	CASSNQVRGRAGELFF
TRBV3-1/TRBV3-2	NA	TRBD1	TRBJ2-7	TGTGCCAGCAGCCGTCTCACAGGGGGCAAGGGGGAGCAGTACTTC	CASSRLTGGKGEQYF
TRBV27	NA	NA	TRBJ1-2	TGTGCCAGCAGCAGGGGAGCTGGGGACTATGGCTACACCTTC	CASSRGAGDYGYTF
TRBV11-2	NA	NA	TRBJ1-3	TGTGCCAGCAGCCGGTCGGAGGTTCGCGGAAACACCATATATTTT	CASSRSEVRGNTIYF
TRBV6-5	NA	TRBD1	TRBJ1-2	TGTGCCAGCAACCCTATTCGGGACAGGGGCTATGGCTACACCTTC	CASNPIRDRGYGYTF
TRBV4-2	NA	TRBD1	TRBJ1-2	TGTGCCAGCAGCCAAGAAAGGACAGGGTACTATGGCTACACCTTC	CASSQERTGYYGYTF
TRBV30	NA	TRBD2	TRBJ2-7	TGTGCCTGGAGCGCACTAGCGGGGAAGACCTACGAGCAGTACTTC	CAWSALAGKTYEQYF
TRBV5-1	NA	NA	TRBJ2-2	TGCGCCAGCAGCTTGGGCCCTACGGGAAAGCTGCCGAACACCGGGGAGCTGTTTTTT	CASSLGPTGKLPNTGELFF
TRBV4-1	NA	NA	TRBJ1-2	TGCGCCAGCAGCCAAAGAAGGCAGTACTTTATTAACTATGTGGACTACACCTTC	CASSQRRQYFINYVDYTF
TRBV5-1	NA	NA	TRBJ1-2	TGCGCCAGCAGCGATCGACAGGACCGGGGCTATGGCTACACCTTC	CASSDRQDRGYGYTF
TRBV9	NA	NA	TRBJ2-3	TGTGCCAGCAGCGACCCCCCGCGGGGACCCACAGATACGCAGTATTTT	CASSDPPRGPTDTQYF
TRBV27	NA	NA	TRBJ2-3	TGTGCCCCCCGGAGGAACCCAAGCACAGATACGCAGTATTTT	CAPRRNPSTDTQYF
TRBV4-1	NA	NA	TRBJ2-3	TGCGCCAGCAGCCCCCGGGCAGATACGCAGTATTTT	CASSPRADTQYF
TRBV5-5	NA	TRBD1	TRBJ1-2	TGTGCCAGCAGATCCAGGGGGCGCGCCGGCACCTTC	CASRSRGRAGTF
TRBV2	NA	NA	TRBJ2-3	TGTGCCAGCAACCGGGGGAGCACAGATACGCAGTATTTT	CASNRGSTDTQYF
TRBV19	NA	TRBD1	TRBJ1-1	TGTGCCAGTGCGTTAGGAACAGGGGGCACGAACACTGAAGCTTTCTTT	CASALGTGGTNTEAFF
TRBV12-3/TRBV12-4	NA	TRBD2	TRBJ2-1	TGTGCCAGCATAGCGGGGACCTACAATGAGCAGTTCTTC	CASIAGTYNEQFF
TRBV7-9	NA	NA	TRBJ1-1	TGTGCCAGCAGCCCCGAGGGAGCTGAAGCTTTCTTT	CASSPEGAEAFF
TRBV6-5	NA	NA	TRBJ1-2	TGTGCCAGCAGTTACGACAGCGTTTACGGCTACACCTTC	CASSYDSVYGYTF
TRBV3-1/TRBV3-2	NA	NA	TRBJ1-1	TGTGCCAGCAGCCCCCGATATCCAGGGCAGAGTGAAGCTTTCTTT	CASSPRYPGQSEAFF
TRBV30	NA	TRBD1	TRBJ1-5	TGTGCCTGGAGTGGGACAGGGTTTAGTCAGCCCCAGCATTTT	CAWSGTGFSQPQHF
TRBV19	NA	NA	TRBJ2-3	TGTGCCAGTAGGCAGACAGCGAGCACAGATACGCAGTATTTT	CASRQTASTDTQYF
TRBV19	NA	TRBD1	TRBJ1-5	TGTGCCGGCAACAGGGGCGACCAGCCCCAGCATTTT	CAGNRGDQPQHF
TRBV5-1	NA	TRBD1	TRBJ1-1	TGCGCCAGCAGCCAAGGACAGGGGGCGGTCACTGAAGCTTTCTTT	CASSQGQGAVTEAFF
TRBV18	NA	TRBD1	TRBJ2-7	TGTGCCAGCTCACCTAGGACAGGGTTTAGCTACGAGCAGTACTTC	CASSPRTGFSYEQYF
TRBV6-5	once	NA	TRBJ2-1	TGTGCCAGCAGTTACCCGACAGCTTACAATGAGCAGTTCTTC	CASSYPTAYNEQFF
TRBV5-1	NA	TRBD1	TRBJ1-2	TGCGCCAGCAGCTTGACAGGGGCGCGAGGAATGGTCTATGGCTACACCTTC	CASSLTGARGMVYGYTF
TRBV5-6	NA	NA	TRBJ1-4	TGTGCCAGCAGCCTGATCGGGACTCAAACTAATGAAAAACTGTTTTTT	CASSLIGTQTNEKLFF
TRBV5-4	NA	NA	TRBJ1-2	TGTGCCAGCAGCTTGGAGCCGAGATTCTATGGCTACACCTTC	CASSLEPRFYGYTF
TRBV30	NA	TRBD1	TRBJ1-1	TGTGCCTGGAGTGGGACAGGGGGCGGAGAAGCTTTCTTT	CAWSGTGGGEAFF
TRBV30	NA	NA	TRBJ1-5	TGTGCCTGGAGTGGGAGAAGGCAGTTCAATCAGCCCCAGCATTTT	CAWSGRRQFNQPQHF
TRBV18	NA	TRBD1	TRBJ2-2	TGTGCCAGCTCACCAGCTAACAGGGGAACCACCGGGGAGCTGTTTTTT	CASSPANRGTTGELFF
TRBV29-1	NA	NA	TRBJ2-3	TGCAGCGCGGACACCCCCAGCACAGATACGCAGTATTTT	CSADTPSTDTQYF
TRBV30	NA	NA	TRBJ1-1	TGTGCCTGGAGTCCCCCCCGGGGGAACACTGAAGCTTTCTTT	CAWSPPRGNTEAFF
TRBV10-3	NA	NA	TRBJ1-2	TGTGCCATCAGTCCTAACGGGGATGGCTACACCTTC	CAISPNGDGYTF
TRBV5-3	NA	TRBD2	TRBJ2-3	TGTGCCAGAAGCTCTTACGAAACGGGACTACCTAGCACAGATACGCAGTATTTT	CARSSYETGLPSTDTQYF
TRBV9	NA	NA	TRBJ1-1	TGTGCCAGCAGCGCCATAGGTAGAGGGGAAGCTTTCTTT	CASSAIGRGEAFF
TRBV6-2/TRBV6-3	NA	TRBD1	TRBJ1-5	TGTGCCAGCAGTTACGGAGGGGGCGCGGGTCAGCCCCAGCATTTT	CASSYGGGAGQPQHF
TRBV30	few	NA	TRBJ1-5	TGTGCCTGGAGTGTAATGGGGACTGGTAATCAGCCCCAGCATTTT	CAWSVMGTGNQPQHF